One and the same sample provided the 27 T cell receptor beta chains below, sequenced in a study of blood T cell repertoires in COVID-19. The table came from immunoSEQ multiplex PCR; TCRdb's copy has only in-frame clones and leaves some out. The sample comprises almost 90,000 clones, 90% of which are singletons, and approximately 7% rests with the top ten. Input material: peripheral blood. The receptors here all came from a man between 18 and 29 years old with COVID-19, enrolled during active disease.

CDR3 in amino acids: CASSPLGRADTQYF. The CDR3 coding sequence is TGTGCCAGCAGCCCGCTGGGTCGGGCAGATACGCAGTATTTT. The chain has TRBV3-1 (or the pseudogene TRBV3-2) and TRBJ2-3; no definite D call. Germline V gene sequence: CDR1 LGHDT, CDR2 YNNKEL (reference sequence). The CDR3 totals 14 residues. The V and J ends lost 4 bases and 4 bases respectively, with 12 bases between them.

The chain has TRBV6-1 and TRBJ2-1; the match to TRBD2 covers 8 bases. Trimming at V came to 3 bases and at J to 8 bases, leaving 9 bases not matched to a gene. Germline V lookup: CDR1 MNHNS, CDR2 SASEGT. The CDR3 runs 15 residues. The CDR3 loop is CASSELSGSLDEQFF. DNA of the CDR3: TGTGCCAGCAGTGAGTTAAGCGGGAGTTTGGATGAGCAGTTCTTC.

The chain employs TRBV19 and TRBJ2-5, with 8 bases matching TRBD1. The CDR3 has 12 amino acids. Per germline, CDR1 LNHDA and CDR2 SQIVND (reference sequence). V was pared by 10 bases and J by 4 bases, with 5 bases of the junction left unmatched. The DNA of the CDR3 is TGTGCCACCTGGACAGGGTTAGAGACCCAGTACTTC. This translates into CATWTGLETQYF.

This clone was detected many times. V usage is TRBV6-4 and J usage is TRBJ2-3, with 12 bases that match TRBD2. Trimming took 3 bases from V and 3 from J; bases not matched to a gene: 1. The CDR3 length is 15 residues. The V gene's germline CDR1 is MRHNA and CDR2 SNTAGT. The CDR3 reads CASSEGTSGTDTQYF. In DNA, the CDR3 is TGTGCCAGCAGTGAAGGGACTAGCGGGACAGATACGCAGTATTTT.

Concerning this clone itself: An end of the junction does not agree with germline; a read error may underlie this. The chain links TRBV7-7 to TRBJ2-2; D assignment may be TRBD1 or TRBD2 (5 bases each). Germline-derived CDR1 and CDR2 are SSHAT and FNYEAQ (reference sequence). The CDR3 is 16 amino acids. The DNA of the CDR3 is TGTGCTAGCAGCTTAGAGGGGCAGGGGAACACCGGGGAGCTGTTTTTT. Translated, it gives CASSLEGQGNTGELFF.

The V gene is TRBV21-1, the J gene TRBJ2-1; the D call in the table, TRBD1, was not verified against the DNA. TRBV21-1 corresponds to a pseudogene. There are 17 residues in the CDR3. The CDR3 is CASSKAGAGSSYNEQFF. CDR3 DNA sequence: TGTGCCAGCAGCAAAGCGGGGGCAGGGAGCTCCTACAATGAGCAGTTCTTC.

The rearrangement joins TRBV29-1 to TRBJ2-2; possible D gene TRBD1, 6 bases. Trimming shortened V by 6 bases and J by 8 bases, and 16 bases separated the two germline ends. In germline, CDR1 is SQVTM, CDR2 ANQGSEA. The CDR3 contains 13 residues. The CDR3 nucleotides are TGCAGCGTCGAATTGGACAGTACAGGGGAGCTGTTTTTT. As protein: CSVELDSTGELFF.

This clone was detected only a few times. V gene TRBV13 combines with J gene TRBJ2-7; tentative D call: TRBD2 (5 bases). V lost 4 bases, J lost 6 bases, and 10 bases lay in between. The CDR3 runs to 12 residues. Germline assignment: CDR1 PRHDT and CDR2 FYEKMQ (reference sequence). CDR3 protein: CASSSLAGEQYF. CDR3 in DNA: TGTGCCAGCAGCTCCCTAGCAGGCGAGCAGTACTTC.

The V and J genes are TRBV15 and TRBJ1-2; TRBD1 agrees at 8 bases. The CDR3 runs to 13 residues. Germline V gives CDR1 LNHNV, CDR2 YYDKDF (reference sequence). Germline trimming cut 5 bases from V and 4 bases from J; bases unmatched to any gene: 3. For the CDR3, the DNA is TGTGCCACCAGCCGGGACAGGAGCTATGGCTACACCTTC. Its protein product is CATSRDRSYGYTF. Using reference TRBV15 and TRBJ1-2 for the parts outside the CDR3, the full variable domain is DAMVIQNPRYQVTQFGKPVTLSCSQTLNHNVMYWYQQKSSQAPKLLFHYYDKDFNNEADTPDNFQSRRPNTSFCFLDIRSPGLGDTAMYLCATSRDRSYGYTFGSGTRLTVV.

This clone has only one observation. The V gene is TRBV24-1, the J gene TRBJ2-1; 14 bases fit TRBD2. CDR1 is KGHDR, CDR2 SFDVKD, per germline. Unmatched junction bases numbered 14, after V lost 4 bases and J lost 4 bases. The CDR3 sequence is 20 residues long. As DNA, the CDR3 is TGTGCCACCAGTGACCCGACTAGCGGGAGGGCCTCTTTCGCTTACAATGAGCAGTTCTTC. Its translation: CATSDPTSGRASFAYNEQFF.

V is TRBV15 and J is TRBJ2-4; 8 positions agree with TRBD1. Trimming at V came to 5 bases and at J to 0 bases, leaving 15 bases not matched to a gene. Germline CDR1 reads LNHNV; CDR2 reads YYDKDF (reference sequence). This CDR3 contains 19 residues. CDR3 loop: CATSSGQGGSYLAKNIQYF. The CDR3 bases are TGTGCCACCAGCTCCGGACAGGGAGGATCGTACCTAGCCAAAAACATTCAGTACTTC.

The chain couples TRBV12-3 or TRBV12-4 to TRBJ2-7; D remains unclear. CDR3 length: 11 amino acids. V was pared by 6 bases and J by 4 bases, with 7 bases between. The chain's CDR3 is CASSFLYEQYF. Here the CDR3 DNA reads TGTGCCAGCAGCTTTTTGTACGAGCAGTACTTC.

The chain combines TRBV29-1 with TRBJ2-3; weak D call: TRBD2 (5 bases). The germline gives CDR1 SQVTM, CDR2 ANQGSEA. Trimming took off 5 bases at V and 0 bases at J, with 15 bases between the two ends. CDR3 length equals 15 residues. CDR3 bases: TGCAGCGTTCCCCGAAGCGGATCTAGCACAGATACGCAGTATTTT. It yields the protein CSVPRSGSSTDTQYF.

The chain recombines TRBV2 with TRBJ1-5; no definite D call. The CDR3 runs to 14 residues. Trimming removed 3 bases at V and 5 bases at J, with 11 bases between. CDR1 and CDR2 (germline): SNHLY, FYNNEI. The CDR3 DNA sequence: TGTGCCAGCAGTGAGGGCAGTGGGTATCAGCCCCAGCATTTT. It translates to CASSEGSGYQPQHF.

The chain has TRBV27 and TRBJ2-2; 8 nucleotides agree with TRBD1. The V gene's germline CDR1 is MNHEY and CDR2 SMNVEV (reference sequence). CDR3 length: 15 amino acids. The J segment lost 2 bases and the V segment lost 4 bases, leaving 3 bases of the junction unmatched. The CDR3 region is CASSSGQVNTGELFF. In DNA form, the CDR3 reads TGTGCCAGCAGTTCGGGACAGGTCAACACCGGGGAGCTGTTTTTT.

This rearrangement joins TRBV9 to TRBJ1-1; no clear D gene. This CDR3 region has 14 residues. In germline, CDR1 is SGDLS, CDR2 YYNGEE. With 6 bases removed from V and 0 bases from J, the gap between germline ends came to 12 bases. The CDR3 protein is CASNPLSLNTEAFF. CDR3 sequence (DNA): TGTGCCAGCAATCCTCTTTCCTTGAACACTGAAGCTTTCTTT.

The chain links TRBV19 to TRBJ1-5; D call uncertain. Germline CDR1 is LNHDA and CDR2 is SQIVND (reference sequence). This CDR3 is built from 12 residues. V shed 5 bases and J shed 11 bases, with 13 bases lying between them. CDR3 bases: TGTGCCAGTAGTGCCCAGAAGTCGTCCCAGCATTTT. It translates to CASSAQKSSQHF.

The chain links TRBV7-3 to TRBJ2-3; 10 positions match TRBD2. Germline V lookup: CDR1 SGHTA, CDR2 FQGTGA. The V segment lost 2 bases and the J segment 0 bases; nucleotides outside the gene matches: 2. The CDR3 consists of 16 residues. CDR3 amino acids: CASSLLAGGSTDTQYF. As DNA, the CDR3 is TGTGCCAGCAGCTTATTAGCGGGGGGTAGCACAGATACGCAGTATTTT.

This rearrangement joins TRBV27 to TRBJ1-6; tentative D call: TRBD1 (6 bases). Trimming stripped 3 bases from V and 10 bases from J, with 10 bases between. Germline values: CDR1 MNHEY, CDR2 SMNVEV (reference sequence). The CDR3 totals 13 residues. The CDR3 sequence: CASSFPGESPLHF. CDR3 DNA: TGTGCCAGCAGTTTCCCAGGGGAATCACCCCTCCACTTT.

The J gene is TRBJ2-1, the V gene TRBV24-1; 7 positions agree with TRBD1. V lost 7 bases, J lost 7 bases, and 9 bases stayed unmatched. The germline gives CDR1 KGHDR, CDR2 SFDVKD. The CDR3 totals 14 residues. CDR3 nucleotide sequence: TGTGCCACCAGACCAGGGGGTGGAAGGAATGAGCAGTTCTTC. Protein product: CATRPGGGRNEQFF.

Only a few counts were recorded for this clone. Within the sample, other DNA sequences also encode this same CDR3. DNA for the CDR3: TGTGCCTGGAGTGTAAGTCTCTACTACGAGCAGTACTTC. Its protein is CAWSVSLYYEQYF. The chain combines TRBV30 with TRBJ2-7; D is ambiguous. V dropped 0 bases and J dropped 3 bases, with 9 bases sitting between them. The CDR3 has 13 residues. Germline CDR1 GTSNPN, CDR2 SVGIG (reference sequence).

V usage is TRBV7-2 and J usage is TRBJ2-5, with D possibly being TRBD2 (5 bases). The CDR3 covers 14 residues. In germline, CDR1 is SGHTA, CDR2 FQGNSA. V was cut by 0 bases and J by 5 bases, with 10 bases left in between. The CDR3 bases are TGTGCCAGCAGCTTAGCGGGAGCTGGGGAGACCCAGTACTTC. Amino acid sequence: CASSLAGAGETQYF. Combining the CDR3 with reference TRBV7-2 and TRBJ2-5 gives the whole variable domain GAGVSQSPSNKVTEKGKDVELRCDPISGHTALYWYRQSLGQGLEFLIYFQGNSAPDKSGLPSDRFSAERTGGSVSTLTIQRTQQEDSAVYLCASSLAGAGETQYFGPGTRLLVL.

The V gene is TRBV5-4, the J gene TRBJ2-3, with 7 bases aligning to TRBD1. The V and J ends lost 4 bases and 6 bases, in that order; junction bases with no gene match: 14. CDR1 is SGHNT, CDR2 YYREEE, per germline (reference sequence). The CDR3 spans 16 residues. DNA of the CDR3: TGTGCCAGCAGCCCCCAGGACAGGCCCACCCAGGATACGCAGTATTTT. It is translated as CASSPQDRPTQDTQYF.

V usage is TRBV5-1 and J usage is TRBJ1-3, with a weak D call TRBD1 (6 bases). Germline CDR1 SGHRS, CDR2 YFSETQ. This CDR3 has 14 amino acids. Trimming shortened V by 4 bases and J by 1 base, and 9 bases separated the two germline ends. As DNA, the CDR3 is TGCGCCAGCAGCCCACAGGGATCTGGAAACACCATATATTTT. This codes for CASSPQGSGNTIYF.

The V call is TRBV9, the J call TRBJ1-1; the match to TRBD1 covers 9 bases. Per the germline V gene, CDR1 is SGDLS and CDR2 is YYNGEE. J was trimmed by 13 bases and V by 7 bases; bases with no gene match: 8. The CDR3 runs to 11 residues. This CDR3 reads CASGGDRVVFF. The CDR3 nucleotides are TGTGCCAGCGGGGGGGACAGGGTCGTTTTCTTT.

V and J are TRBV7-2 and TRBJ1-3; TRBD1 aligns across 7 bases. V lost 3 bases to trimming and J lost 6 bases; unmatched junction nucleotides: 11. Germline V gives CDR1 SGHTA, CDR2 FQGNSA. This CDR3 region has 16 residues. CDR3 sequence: CASSFPTGVVENTIYF. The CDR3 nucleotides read TGTGCCAGCAGCTTTCCAACAGGGGTAGTGGAAAACACCATATATTTT.

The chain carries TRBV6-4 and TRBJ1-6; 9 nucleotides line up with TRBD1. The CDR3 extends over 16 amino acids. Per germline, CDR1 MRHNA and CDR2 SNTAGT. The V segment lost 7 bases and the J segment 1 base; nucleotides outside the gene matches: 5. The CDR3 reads CASNRQGGSYNSPLHF. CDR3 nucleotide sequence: TGTGCCAGCAATAGACAGGGGGGGTCCTATAATTCACCCCTCCACTTT.